This T cell receptor (beta chain) is drawn from a study of shared clonotypes between healthy human individuals. General observations from the study: Few donors limited the genetic and exposure-history diversity represented.

Naive CD8 cells lacked CD45RO and underwent positive selection for CCR7, leaving out terminally differentiated effector memory CD45RA+ cells. CDR3 length: 14 residues. Trimming removed 6 bases from V and 6 bases from J; junction bases left unmatched: 11. Germline V gene data show CDR1 as MNHEY and CDR2 as SMNVEV (reference sequence). As for this clone: The antigen is not known.

Sequencing was performed with immunoSEQ multiplex PCR; in TCRdb, only in-frame clones are kept and a portion is missing. The sample gives just over 2,000,000 clones, roughly 94% of which show up once; more than 0.95% is in the top ten. This receptor was identified in a man younger than 30 in good health. The chain links TRBV27 to TRBJ2-7; the match to TRBD2 covers 7 bases. Source material: naive CD8+ T cells sorted from blood. CDR3 loop: CASRGGTVLGEQYF. CDR3 DNA sequence: TGTGCCAGCAGGGGGGGGACGGTCCTTGGCGAGCAGTACTTC.